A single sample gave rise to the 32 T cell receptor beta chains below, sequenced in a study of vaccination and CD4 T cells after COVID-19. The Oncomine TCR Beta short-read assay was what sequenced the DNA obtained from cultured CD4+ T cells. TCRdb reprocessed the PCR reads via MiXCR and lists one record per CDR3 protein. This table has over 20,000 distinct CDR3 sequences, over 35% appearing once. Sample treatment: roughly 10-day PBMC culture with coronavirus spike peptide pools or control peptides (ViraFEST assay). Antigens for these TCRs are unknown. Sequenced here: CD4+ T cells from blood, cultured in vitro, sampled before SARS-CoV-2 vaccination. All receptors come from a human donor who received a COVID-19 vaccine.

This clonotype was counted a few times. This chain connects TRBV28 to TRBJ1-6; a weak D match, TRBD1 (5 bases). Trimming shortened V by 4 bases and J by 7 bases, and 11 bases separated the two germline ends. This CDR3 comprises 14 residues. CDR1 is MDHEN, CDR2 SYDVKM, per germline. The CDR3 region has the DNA TGTGCCAGCAGTTCGGGGGGGTTGAATTCACCCCTCCACTTT. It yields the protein CASSSGGLNSPLHF.

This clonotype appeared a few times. The CDR3 sequence: CASSPGTGGIGYTF. CDR3 bases: TGTGCCAGCAGTCCCGGGACAGGGGGCATCGGCTACACCTTC. The chain combines TRBV6-4 with TRBJ1-2, with 12 nucleotides matching TRBD1. J lost 8 bases, V lost 5 bases, and 6 bases had no gene match. CDR1 MRHNA and CDR2 SNTAGT come from the germline V gene. This CDR3 region has 14 residues.

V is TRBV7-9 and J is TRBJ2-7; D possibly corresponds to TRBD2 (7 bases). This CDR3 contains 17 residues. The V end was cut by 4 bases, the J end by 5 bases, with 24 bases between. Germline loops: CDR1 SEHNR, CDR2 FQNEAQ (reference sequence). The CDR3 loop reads CASSSGGGGGIIHEQYF. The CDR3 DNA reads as TGTGCCAGCAGCTCCGGTGGGGGCGGGGGAATTATCCACGAGCAGTACTTC.

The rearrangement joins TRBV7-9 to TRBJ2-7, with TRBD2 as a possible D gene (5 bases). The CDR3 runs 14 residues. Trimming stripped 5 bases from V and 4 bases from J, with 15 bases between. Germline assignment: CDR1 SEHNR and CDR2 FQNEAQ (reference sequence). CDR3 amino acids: CASSLGLSRYEQYF. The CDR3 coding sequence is TGTGCCAGCAGCCTAGGACTTTCGAGGTACGAGCAGTACTTC.

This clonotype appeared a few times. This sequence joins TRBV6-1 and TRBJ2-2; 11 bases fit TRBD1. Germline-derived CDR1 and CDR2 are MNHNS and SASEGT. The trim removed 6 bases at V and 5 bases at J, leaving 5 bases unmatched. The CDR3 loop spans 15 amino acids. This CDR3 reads CASSLGQGATGELFF. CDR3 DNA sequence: TGTGCCAGCAGCTTAGGACAGGGGGCGACCGGGGAGCTGTTTTTT.

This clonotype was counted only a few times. The CDR3 sequence is CASGPLLENTEAFF. For the CDR3, the DNA is TGTGCCAGCGGACCTCTCCTCGAGAACACTGAAGCTTTCTTT. This sequence joins TRBV7-9 and TRBJ1-1; D remains ambiguous. The V end was cut by 8 bases, the J end by 1 base, with 14 bases between. CDR3 length equals 14 residues. The germline CDR1 and CDR2 sequences are SEHNR and FQNEAQ (reference sequence).

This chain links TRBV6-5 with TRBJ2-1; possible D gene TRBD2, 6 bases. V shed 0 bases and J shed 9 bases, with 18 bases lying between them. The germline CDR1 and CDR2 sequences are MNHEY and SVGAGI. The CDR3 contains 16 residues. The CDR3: CASSYSMPGDSFEQFF. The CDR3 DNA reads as TGTGCCAGCAGTTACTCGATGCCGGGGGATTCGTTTGAGCAGTTCTTC.

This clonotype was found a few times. CDR3 loop: CANRTGISTDTQYF. The CDR3 coding sequence is TGTGCCAACAGGACAGGGATTAGCACAGATACGCAGTATTTT. This chain links TRBV11-3 with TRBJ2-3; TRBD1 agrees at 8 bases. The V segment lost 10 bases and the J segment 0 bases; nucleotides outside the gene matches: 6. CDR1 is SGHNT and CDR2 is YENEEA in the germline V gene. The CDR3 runs to 14 residues.

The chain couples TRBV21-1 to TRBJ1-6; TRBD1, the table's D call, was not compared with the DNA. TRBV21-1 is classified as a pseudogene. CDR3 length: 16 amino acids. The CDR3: CASSKGGGTRVGPLHF. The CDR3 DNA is TGTGCCAGCAGCAAAGGGGGGGGGACGCGGGTCGGACCCCTCCACTTT.

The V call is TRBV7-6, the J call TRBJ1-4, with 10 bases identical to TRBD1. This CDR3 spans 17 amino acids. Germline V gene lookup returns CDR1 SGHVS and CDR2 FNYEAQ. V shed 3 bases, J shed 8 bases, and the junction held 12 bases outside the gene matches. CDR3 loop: CASSFGLVGTGDEKLFF. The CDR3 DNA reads TGTGCCAGCAGCTTTGGTTTGGTAGGGACAGGGGACGAAAAACTGTTTTTT. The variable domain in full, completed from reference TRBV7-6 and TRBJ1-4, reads GAGVSQSPRYKVTKRGQDVALRCDPISGHVSLYWYRQALGQGPEFLTYFNYEAQQDKSGLPNDRFSAERPEGSISTLTIQRTEQRDSAMYRCASSFGLVGTGDEKLFFGSGTQLSVL.

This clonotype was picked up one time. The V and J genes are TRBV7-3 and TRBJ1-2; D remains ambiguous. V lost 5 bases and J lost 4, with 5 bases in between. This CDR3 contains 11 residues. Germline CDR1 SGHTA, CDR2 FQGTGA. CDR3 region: CASSHSYGYTF. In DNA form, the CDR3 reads TGTGCCAGCAGCCACAGCTATGGCTACACCTTC.

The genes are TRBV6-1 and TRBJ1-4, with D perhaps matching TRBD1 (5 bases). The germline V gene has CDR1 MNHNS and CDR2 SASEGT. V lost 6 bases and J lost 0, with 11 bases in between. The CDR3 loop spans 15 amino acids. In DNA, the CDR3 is TGTGCCAGCAGCGCCTCGGGGGCAACTAATGAAAAACTGTTTTTT. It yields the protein CASSASGATNEKLFF.

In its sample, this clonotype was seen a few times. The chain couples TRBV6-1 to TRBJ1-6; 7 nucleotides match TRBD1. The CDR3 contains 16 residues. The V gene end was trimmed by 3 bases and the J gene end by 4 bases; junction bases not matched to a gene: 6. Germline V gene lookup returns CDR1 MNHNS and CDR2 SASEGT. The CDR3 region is CASSETGTVYNSPLHF. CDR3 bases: TGTGCCAGCAGTGAGACCGGGACAGTTTATAATTCACCCCTCCACTTT.

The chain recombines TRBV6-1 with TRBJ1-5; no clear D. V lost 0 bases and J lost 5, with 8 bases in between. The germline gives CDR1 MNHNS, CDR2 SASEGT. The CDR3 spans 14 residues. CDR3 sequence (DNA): TGTGCCAGCAGTGAAGCGCAGGCAGATCAGCCCCAGCATTTT. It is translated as CASSEAQADQPQHF.

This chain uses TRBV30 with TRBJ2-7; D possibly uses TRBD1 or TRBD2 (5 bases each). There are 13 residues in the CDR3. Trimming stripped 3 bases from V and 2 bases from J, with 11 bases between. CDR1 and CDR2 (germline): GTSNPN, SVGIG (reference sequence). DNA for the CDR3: TGTGCCTGGAGAAGGCAGGGACCCTACGAGCAGTACTTC. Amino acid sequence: CAWRRQGPYEQYF.

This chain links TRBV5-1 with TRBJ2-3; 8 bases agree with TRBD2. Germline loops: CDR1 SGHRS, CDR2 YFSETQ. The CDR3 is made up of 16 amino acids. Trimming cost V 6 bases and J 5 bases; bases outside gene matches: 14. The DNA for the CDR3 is TGCGCCAGCACCAAGGGGATAGCGGGGCAGGGAGATACGCAGTATTTT. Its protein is CASTKGIAGQGDTQYF.

The CDR3 DNA sequence: TGTGCCAGCAGTGGACGGACAGGAGAATATGGCTACACCTTC. This translates into CASSGRTGEYGYTF. This chain connects TRBV25-1 to TRBJ1-2; 7 bases map to TRBD1. Germline assignment: CDR1 MGHDK and CDR2 SYGVNS. The CDR3 consists of 14 residues. Unmatched junction bases numbered 7, after V lost 4 bases and J lost 5 bases.

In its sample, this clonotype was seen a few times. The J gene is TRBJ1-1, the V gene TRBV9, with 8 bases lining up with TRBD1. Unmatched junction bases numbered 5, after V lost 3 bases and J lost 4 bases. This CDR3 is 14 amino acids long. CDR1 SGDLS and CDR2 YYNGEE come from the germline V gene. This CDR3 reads CASSGTGWSTEAFF. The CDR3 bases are TGTGCCAGCAGCGGGACAGGGTGGAGCACTGAAGCTTTCTTT.

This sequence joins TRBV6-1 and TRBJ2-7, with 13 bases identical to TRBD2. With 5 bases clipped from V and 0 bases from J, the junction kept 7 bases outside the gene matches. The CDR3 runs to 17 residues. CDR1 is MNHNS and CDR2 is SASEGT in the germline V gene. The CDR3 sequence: CASSRLAGGTSSYEQYF. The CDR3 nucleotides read TGTGCCAGCAGTCGACTAGCGGGGGGCACTAGCTCCTACGAGCAGTACTTC.

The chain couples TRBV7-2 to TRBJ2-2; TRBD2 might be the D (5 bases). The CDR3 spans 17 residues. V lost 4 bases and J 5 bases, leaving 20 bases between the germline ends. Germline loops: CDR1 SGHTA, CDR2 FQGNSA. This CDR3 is CASSSSPRISGTGELFF. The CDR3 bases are TGTGCCAGCAGCTCCTCGCCCCGAATCTCGGGGACCGGGGAGCTGTTTTTT.

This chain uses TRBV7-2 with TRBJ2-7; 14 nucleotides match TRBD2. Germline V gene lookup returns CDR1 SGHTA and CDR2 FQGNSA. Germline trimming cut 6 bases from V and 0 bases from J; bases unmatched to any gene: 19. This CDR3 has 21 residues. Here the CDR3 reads CASRTGTSGSYGLQSSYEQYF. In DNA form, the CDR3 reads TGTGCCAGCAGAACCGGGACTAGCGGGAGTTATGGCCTCCAGAGCTCCTACGAGCAGTACTTC. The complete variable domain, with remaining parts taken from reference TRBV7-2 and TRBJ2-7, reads GAGVSQSPSNKVTEKGKDVELRCDPISGHTALYWYRQSLGQGLEFLIYFQGNSAPDKSGLPSDRFSAERTGGSVSTLTIQRTQQEDSAVYLCASRTGTSGSYGLQSSYEQYFGPGTRLTVT.

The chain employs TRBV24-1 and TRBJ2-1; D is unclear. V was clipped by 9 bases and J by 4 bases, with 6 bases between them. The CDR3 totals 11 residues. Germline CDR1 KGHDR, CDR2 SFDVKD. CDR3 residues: CATEAYNEQFF. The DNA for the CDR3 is TGTGCCACCGAGGCGTACAATGAGCAGTTCTTC.

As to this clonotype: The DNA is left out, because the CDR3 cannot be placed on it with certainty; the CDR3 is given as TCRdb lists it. The CDR3 region is CASSLLTSGRNYEQYF. The rearrangement links TRBV7-9 to TRBJ2-7; TRBD2 reflects the table's D call only, with no check against the DNA. The CDR3 has 16 residues if both end residues are counted. Per the germline V gene, CDR1 is SEHNR and CDR2 is FQNEAQ (reference sequence).

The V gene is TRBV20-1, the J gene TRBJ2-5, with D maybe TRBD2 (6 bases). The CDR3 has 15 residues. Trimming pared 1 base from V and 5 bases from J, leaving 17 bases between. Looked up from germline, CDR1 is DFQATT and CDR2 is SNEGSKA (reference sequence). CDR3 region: CSARARGSGRETQYF. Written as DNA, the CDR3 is TGCAGTGCTAGAGCCCGGGGGAGTGGGAGGGAGACCCAGTACTTC.

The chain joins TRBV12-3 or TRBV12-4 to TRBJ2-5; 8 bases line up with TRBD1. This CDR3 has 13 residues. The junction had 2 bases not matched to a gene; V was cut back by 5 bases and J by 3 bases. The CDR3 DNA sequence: TGTGCCAGCAGTCCGACAGGGGAAGAGACCCAGTACTTC. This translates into CASSPTGEETQYF.

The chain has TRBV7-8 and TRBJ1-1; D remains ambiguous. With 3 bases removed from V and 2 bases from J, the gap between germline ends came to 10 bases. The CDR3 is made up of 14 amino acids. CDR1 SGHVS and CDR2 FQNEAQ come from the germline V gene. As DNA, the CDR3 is TGTGCCAGCAGCTTTGCCGGTCTTAACACTGAAGCTTTCTTT. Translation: CASSFAGLNTEAFF.

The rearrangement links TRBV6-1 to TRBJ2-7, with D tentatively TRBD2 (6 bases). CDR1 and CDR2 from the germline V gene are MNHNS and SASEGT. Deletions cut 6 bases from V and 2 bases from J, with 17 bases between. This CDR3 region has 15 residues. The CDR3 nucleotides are TGTGCCAGCAGGCGGGGTCCCCCTCCAGCCTACGAGCAGTACTTC. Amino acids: CASRRGPPPAYEQYF.

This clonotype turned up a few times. The CDR3 spells CASSLEGQGEKLFF. CDR3 nucleotides: TGTGCCAGCAGCTTAGAGGGACAGGGTGAAAAACTGTTTTTT. V gene TRBV7-9 combines with J gene TRBJ1-4; 9 nucleotides line up with TRBD1. CDR1 is SEHNR and CDR2 is FQNEAQ in the germline V gene (reference sequence). The CDR3 runs to 14 residues. J gave up 7 bases and V 1 base, and 1 base lay outside the gene matches.

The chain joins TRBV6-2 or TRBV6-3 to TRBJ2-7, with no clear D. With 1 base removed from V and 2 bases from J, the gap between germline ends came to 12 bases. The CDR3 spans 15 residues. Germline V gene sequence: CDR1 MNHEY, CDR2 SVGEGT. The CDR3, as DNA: TGTGCCAGCAGTTACTGGAGAATGAAAACCTACGAGCAGTACTTC. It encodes CASSYWRMKTYEQYF.

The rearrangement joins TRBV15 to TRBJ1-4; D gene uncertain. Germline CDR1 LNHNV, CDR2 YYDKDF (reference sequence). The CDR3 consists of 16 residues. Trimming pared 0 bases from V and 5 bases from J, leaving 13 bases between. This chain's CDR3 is CATSRDKARINEKLFF. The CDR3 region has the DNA TGTGCCACCAGCAGAGATAAGGCCAGGATCAATGAAAAACTGTTTTTT.

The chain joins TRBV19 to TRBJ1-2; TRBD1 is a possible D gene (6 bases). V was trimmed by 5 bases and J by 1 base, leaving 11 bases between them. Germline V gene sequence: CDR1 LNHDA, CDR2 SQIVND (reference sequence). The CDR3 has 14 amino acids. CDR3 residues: CASSEGHHNYGYTF. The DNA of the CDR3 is TGTGCCAGTAGTGAGGGACATCATAACTATGGCTACACCTTC. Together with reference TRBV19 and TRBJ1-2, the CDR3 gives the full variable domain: DGGITQSPKYLFRKEGQNVTLSCEQNLNHDAMYWYRQDPGQGLRLIYYSQIVNDFQKGDIAEGYSVSREKKESFPLTVTSAQKNPTAFYLCASSEGHHNYGYTFGSGTRLTVV.

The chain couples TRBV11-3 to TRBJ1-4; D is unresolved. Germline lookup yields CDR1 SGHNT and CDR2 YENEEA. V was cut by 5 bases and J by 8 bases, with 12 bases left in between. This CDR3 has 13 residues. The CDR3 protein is CASSPEGREKLFF. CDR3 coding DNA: TGTGCCAGCAGCCCGGAGGGTCGGGAAAAACTGTTTTTT.